This TCR beta chain derives from a study of OX40 agonist ivuxolimab in advanced cancers. The method was immunoSEQ multiplex PCR; TCRdb's version includes in-frame clones alone and lacks a portion of them. In the table there are around 72,000 clones, more than 75% of which are singletons. CDR1 and CDR2 (germline): SGDLS, YYNGEE. The CDR3 is 15 residues long. V was cut by 0 bases and J by 8 bases, with 17 bases left in between. The chain links TRBV9 to TRBJ1-2; tentative D call: TRBD1 (6 bases). The sample was CD4+ or CD8+ T cells sorted from blood, taken in a trial of the OX40 agonist ivuxolimab. This clonotype originated in an adult with an advanced solid tumor such as melanoma, head and neck, liver or kidney cancer. CDR3 in amino acids: CASSVGGGIDSGYTF. Written as DNA, the CDR3 is TGTGCCAGCAGCGTAGGCGGGGGCATTGACTCCGGCTACACCTTC.